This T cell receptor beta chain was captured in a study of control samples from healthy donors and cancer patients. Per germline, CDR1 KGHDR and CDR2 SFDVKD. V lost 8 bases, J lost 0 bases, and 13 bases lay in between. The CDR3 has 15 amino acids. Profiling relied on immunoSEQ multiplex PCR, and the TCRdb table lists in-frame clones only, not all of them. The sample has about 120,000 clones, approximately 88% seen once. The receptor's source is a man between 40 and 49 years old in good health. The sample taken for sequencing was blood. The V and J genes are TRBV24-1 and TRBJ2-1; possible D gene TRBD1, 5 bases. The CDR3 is CATKDSRSSYNEQFF. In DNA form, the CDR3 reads TGTGCCACCAAAGACAGCCGAAGCTCCTACAATGAGCAGTTCTTC.